Shown below are 27 T cell receptor beta chains from a single sample sequenced in a study of T cell responses to AZD1222 COVID-19 vaccine (dated by TCRdb to about 2021). Library preparation employed the immunoSEQ multiplex PCR assay. Imported from immuneACCESS, the table was reduced by TCRdb to in-frame sequences with V and J called. These copies leave out some clones; in studies compared against another copy, an unresolved V gene accounts for under half, and the cause of the remainder is not known. The sample yields around 66,000 clones; 79% were counted once. The biggest ten clones account for 23% of the sample. The time point label here, explained by the study, means: baseline before first vaccination. The treatment or condition label, as the study defines it: meningococcal conjugate vaccine given as trial control. This material consisted of peripheral blood, taken on day 0 of MenACWY control vaccination. The receptors stem from an adult in good health.

V and J are TRBV7-9 and TRBJ1-1; D is uncertain. The germline V and J ends were trimmed by 1 base and 0 bases, with 15 bases remaining between them. Per germline, CDR1 SEHNR and CDR2 FQNEAQ (reference sequence). The CDR3 contains 17 residues. This CDR3 reads CASSLDLMGSMNTEAFF. CDR3 nucleotides: TGTGCCAGCAGCTTAGACCTCATGGGCAGCATGAACACTGAAGCTTTCTTT.

The V gene is TRBV3-1 (or the pseudogene TRBV3-2), the J gene TRBJ1-2; D gene unclear. The germline gives CDR1 LGHDT, CDR2 YNNKEL (reference sequence). Trimming took 4 bases from V and 0 from J, leaving 12 bases between them. The CDR3 runs to 15 residues. CDR3 sequence (DNA): TGTGCCAGCAGCCCCCGCGGGAGGACTAACTATGGCTACACCTTC. It is translated as CASSPRGRTNYGYTF.

This clone was counted at least ten times. The CDR3 DNA reads as TGTGCCAGCAGTGAAGGATGGGGTTTATCTGGCTACACCTTC. Amino acids: CASSEGWGLSGYTF. The chain uses TRBV6-1 and TRBJ1-2; D unresolved. The CDR3 consists of 14 residues. Germline values: CDR1 MNHNS, CDR2 SASEGT. Trimming shortened V by 1 base and J by 7 bases, and 13 bases separated the two germline ends.

CDR3 amino acids: CASSLGLAQTDTQYF. For the CDR3, the DNA is TGTGCCAGCAGTTTAGGGCTAGCGCAGACAGATACGCAGTATTTT. The rearrangement joins TRBV27 to TRBJ2-3; weak D call: TRBD2 (6 bases). Germline assignment: CDR1 MNHEY and CDR2 SMNVEV (reference sequence). Trimming pared 2 bases from V and 3 bases from J, leaving 12 bases between. CDR3 length: 15 residues.

The chain combines TRBV5-1 with TRBJ2-3, with 8 bases fitting TRBD1. Trimming at V came to 6 bases and at J to 4 bases, leaving 7 bases not matched to a gene. The CDR3 is made up of 14 amino acids. In germline, CDR1 is SGHRS, CDR2 YFSETQ. CDR3 protein: CASKGQVNSDTQYF. In DNA form, the CDR3 reads TGCGCCAGCAAGGGACAGGTTAATTCAGATACGCAGTATTTT.

This rearrangement joins TRBV11-2 to TRBJ2-1; the match to TRBD2 covers 9 bases. CDR1 SGHAT and CDR2 FQNNGV come from the germline V gene. The CDR3 is 16 residues long. Trimming removed 5 bases from V and 4 bases from J; junction bases left unmatched: 9. As DNA, the CDR3 is TGTGCCAGCAGCCCCAATCGACTAGCGGATTACAATGAGCAGTTCTTC. Protein: CASSPNRLADYNEQFF.

This rearrangement joins TRBV5-5 to TRBJ2-5, with D maybe TRBD2 (6 bases). V was clipped by 5 bases and J by 5 bases, with 13 bases between them. Germline CDR1 and CDR2: SGHKS and YYEKEE (reference sequence). CDR3 length: 13 amino acids. CDR3 protein: CASRRGGVETQYF. The CDR3 coding sequence is TGTGCCAGCAGGCGCGGCGGGGTGGAGACCCAGTACTTC.

This chain joins TRBV12-3 or TRBV12-4 and TRBJ1-4, with 7 bases lining up with TRBD1. There are 13 residues in the CDR3. The J segment lost 5 bases and the V segment lost 8 bases, leaving 5 bases of the junction unmatched. The CDR3 region is CASGYRGNEKLFF. The CDR3 DNA is TGTGCCAGCGGTTACAGGGGCAATGAAAAACTGTTTTTT.

This chain uses TRBV10-1 with TRBJ2-2; TRBD1 aligns across 9 bases. V trimming: 0 bases; J trimming: 4 bases; junction bases outside the gene matches: 6. This CDR3 has 17 residues. Germline CDR1 is WNHNN and CDR2 is SYGVQD (reference sequence). The CDR3 loop reads CASSESGGQGVTGELFF. As DNA, the CDR3 is TGCGCCAGCAGTGAGTCGGGGGGACAGGGTGTCACCGGGGAGCTGTTTTTT.

The chain is built from TRBV18 and TRBJ1-2; D gene unclear. Germline CDR1 and CDR2: KGHSH and LQKENI. This CDR3 comprises 13 residues. Trimming removed 3 bases at V and 10 bases at J, with 15 bases between. The CDR3 region has the DNA TGTGCCAGCTCACCGACGGACCTGTTCGACTACACCTTC. Protein: CASSPTDLFDYTF.

The gene calls are TRBV4-1 and TRBJ1-1, with unresolved D. This CDR3 has 15 amino acids. V lost 0 bases and J 1 base, leaving 9 bases between the germline ends. CDR1 MGHRA and CDR2 YSYEKL come from the germline V gene. DNA of the CDR3: TGCGCCAGCAGCCAAGAAGAACACGGGAACACTGAAGCTTTCTTT. It is translated as CASSQEEHGNTEAFF.

This sequence joins TRBV2 and TRBJ2-1, with D tentatively TRBD2 (5 bases). Deletions cut 1 base from V and 4 bases from J, with 11 bases between. Germline V gene lookup returns CDR1 SNHLY and CDR2 FYNNEI. CDR3 size: 15 residues. This CDR3 reads CASSEGRSRYNEQFF. The CDR3 DNA reads as TGTGCCAGCAGTGAAGGGAGGTCCAGGTACAATGAGCAGTTCTTC. Drawing the rest from reference TRBV2 and TRBJ2-1, the complete variable domain is EPEVTQTPSHQVTQMGQEVILRCVPISNHLYFYWYRQILGQKVEFLVSFYNNEISEKSEIFDDQFSVERPDGSNFTLKIRSTKLEDSAMYFCASSEGRSRYNEQFFGPGTRLTVL.

The rearrangement links TRBV18 to TRBJ2-7, with D tentatively TRBD2 (6 bases). V gave up 2 bases and J gave up 5 bases, with 13 bases separating them. Per germline, CDR1 KGHSH and CDR2 LQKENI. There are 14 residues in the CDR3. The CDR3 loop is CASSPGGTSNEQYF. The DNA for the CDR3 is TGTGCCAGCTCACCAGGAGGGACCTCGAACGAGCAGTACTTC.

This sequence joins TRBV19 and TRBJ2-7, with TRBD2 matching over 9 bases. The CDR3 totals 13 residues. Germline CDR1 reads LNHDA; CDR2 reads SQIVND (reference sequence). V gave up 6 bases and J gave up 6 bases; unmatched junction bases: 6. CDR3 protein: CASSSMTSGEQYF. CDR3 sequence (DNA): TGTGCCAGTAGCTCCATGACTAGCGGCGAGCAGTACTTC.

The rearrangement links TRBV4-1 to TRBJ2-1; 12 bases align to TRBD2. Germline V gene lookup returns CDR1 MGHRA and CDR2 YSYEKL. The CDR3 length is 16 residues. Losses at the gene ends were 0 bases for V and 12 bases for J; bases not matched to a gene: 9. CDR3 nucleotides: TGCGCCAGCAGCCAAGATAGACTAGCGGGAGACTTTGGGCAGTTCTTC. As protein: CASSQDRLAGDFGQFF.

This clone was seen a few times. The chain has TRBV2 and TRBJ1-3; D not certain. V lost 6 bases to trimming and J lost 0 bases, with 9 bases between them. The CDR3 loop spans 14 amino acids. Germline CDR1 is SNHLY and CDR2 is FYNNEI. The CDR3 reads CASSIDLSGNTIYF. The CDR3 DNA sequence: TGTGCCAGCAGCATAGACCTCTCTGGAAACACCATATATTTT.

The chain is built from TRBV9 and TRBJ1-2; 7 nucleotides line up with TRBD1. V lost 4 bases to trimming and J lost 6 bases; unmatched junction nucleotides: 6. This CDR3 spans 13 amino acids. CDR1 and CDR2 (germline): SGDLS, YYNGEE. The CDR3 nucleotides read TGTGCCAGCAGCCGGGACAGTGACCATGGCTACACCTTC. Protein: CASSRDSDHGYTF.

The chain couples TRBV6-5 to TRBJ1-4; D not resolved. Germline V gives CDR1 MNHEY, CDR2 SVGAGI. The V and J ends lost 0 bases and 5 bases respectively, with 13 bases between them. The CDR3 is 16 residues long. CDR3 loop: CASSYSRAGVNEKLFF. The CDR3 nucleotides read TGTGCCAGCAGTTACTCGAGGGCTGGGGTGAATGAAAAACTGTTTTTT.

The chain uses TRBV30 and TRBJ1-5; perhaps TRBD1 as D (6 bases). Trimming took off 5 bases at V and 11 bases at J, with 19 bases between the two ends. CDR3 length: 13 amino acids. CDR1 GTSNPN and CDR2 SVGIG come from the germline V gene (reference sequence). The DNA for the CDR3 is TGTGCCTGGGGACAGAAAGGTGCTGAGGCCCAGCATTTT. Translating it yields CAWGQKGAEAQHF.

The chain employs TRBV21-1 and TRBJ1-1. TRBV21-1 has pseudogene status. CDR3 length equals 17 residues. CDR3 coding DNA: TGTGCCAGCAGCAAAGCGAGTAGAAGAACACGGAACACTGAAGCTTTCTTT. This sequence encodes CASSKASRRTRNTEAFF.

In the case of this clone: Other nucleotide sequences from this sample produce the same CDR3. This chain joins TRBV6-2 or TRBV6-3 and TRBJ2-7, with D unclear. CDR3 length: 14 residues. The V gene's germline CDR1 is MNHEY and CDR2 SVGEGT. Trimming took 2 bases from V and 3 from J, leaving 11 bases between them. CDR3: CASSYPRQYYEQYF. As DNA, the CDR3 is TGTGCCAGCAGTTACCCACGACAATACTACGAGCAGTACTTC.

The gene calls are TRBV6-2 or TRBV6-3 and TRBJ1-1, with D hard to call. V lost 5 bases and J 0 bases, leaving 10 bases between the germline ends. The CDR3 sequence is 14 residues long. In germline, CDR1 is MNHEY, CDR2 SVGEGT. This CDR3 is CASSTSLVNTEAFF. The CDR3 region has the DNA TGTGCCAGCAGTACCTCGTTGGTGAACACTGAAGCTTTCTTT.

As to this clone: At one boundary the junction diverges from the germline segment, which might be a read error. The chain combines TRBV6-9 with TRBJ1-6; the D is unclear. Germline-derived CDR1 and CDR2 are MNHGY and SVAAGI. This CDR3 is built from 10 residues. CDR3 sequence reads: CASTYDPLHF. The CDR3 DNA reads TGTGCCAGCACTTATGACCCCCTCCACTTT.

The V call is TRBV2, the J call TRBJ1-4; 7 bases align to TRBD1. V lost 10 bases, J lost 8 bases, and 10 bases stayed unmatched. The length of the CDR3 is 13 residues. The germline V gene has CDR1 SNHLY and CDR2 FYNNEI. The CDR3 region has the DNA TGTGCCATCCGGGGGACAGCGGGGGAAAAACTGTTTTTT. Translating gives CAIRGTAGEKLFF.

This clone was counted between two and nine times. V usage is TRBV7-9 and J usage is TRBJ1-2; TRBD1 might be the D (6 bases). The CDR3 loop spans 15 amino acids. Trimming took off 5 bases at V and 3 bases at J, with 16 bases between the two ends. Germline CDR1 SEHNR, CDR2 FQNEAQ (reference sequence). This CDR3 is CASSPLFQGHYGYTF. The DNA of the CDR3 is TGTGCCAGCAGCCCATTGTTTCAGGGGCACTATGGCTACACCTTC.

V usage is TRBV30 and J usage is TRBJ1-1; weak D call: TRBD1 (6 bases). Trimming pared 3 bases from V and 4 bases from J, leaving 12 bases between. The CDR3 sequence is 13 residues long. The germline V gene has CDR1 GTSNPN and CDR2 SVGIG (reference sequence). CDR3 amino acids: CAWRVGGATEAFF. The DNA of the CDR3 is TGTGCCTGGAGGGTCGGGGGGGCCACTGAAGCTTTCTTT.

The V call is TRBV6-5, the J call TRBJ1-3; TRBD1 agrees at 7 bases. CDR1 is MNHEY and CDR2 is SVGAGI in the germline V gene. V lost 8 bases and J lost 0; bases outside the gene matches: 7. The CDR3 is 15 residues long. The CDR3 coding sequence is TGTGCCAGCCAAAGACAGGGAAGCTCTGGAAACACCATATATTTT. It translates to CASQRQGSSGNTIYF.